The 18 T cell receptor beta chains reported below all come from one sample, sequenced in a study of cytomegalovirus exposure and HLA in healthy donors. The PCR had 60 Vbeta and 13 Jbeta primers. The data were produced by immunoSEQ multiplex PCR, yet TCRdb's version contains in-frame clones alone and is incomplete. This table has some 130,000 clones, roughly 84% appearing once. The sample taken for sequencing was PBMCs. The receptors shown here come from a girl aged 2-10 years in good health and CMV-seronegative.

The chain combines TRBV27 with TRBJ1-4; 9 bases are shared with TRBD1. The CDR3 consists of 15 residues. CDR1 MNHEY and CDR2 SMNVEV come from the germline V gene (reference sequence). J gave up 5 bases and V 6 bases, and 7 bases lay outside the gene matches. The CDR3 sequence: CASRRGGTGNEKLFF. The CDR3 nucleotides are TGTGCCAGCAGGAGGGGAGGGACAGGGAATGAAAAACTGTTTTTT.

The sample holds a few counts of this clone. The V gene is TRBV10-2, the J gene TRBJ1-5; TRBD1 is a possible D gene (6 bases). Germline values: CDR1 WSHSY, CDR2 SAAADI. The CDR3 runs to 15 residues. With 3 bases removed from V and 1 base from J, the gap between germline ends came to 10 bases. CDR3 nucleotide sequence: TGCGCCAGCAGTGAAACAGGGATGAGCAATCAGCCCCAGCATTTT. As protein: CASSETGMSNQPQHF.

This clone was detected once. The CDR3 is CASSRYGLADTYEQYF. The CDR3 DNA sequence: TGTGCCAGCAGCCGATACGGACTAGCGGATACCTACGAGCAGTACTTC. J is TRBJ2-7 and V is TRBV7-8; 10 bases fit TRBD2. V gave up 5 bases and J gave up 2 bases; unmatched junction bases: 9. The CDR3 has 16 amino acids. Germline V gives CDR1 SGHVS, CDR2 FQNEAQ.

This clone has only a few counts. The gene calls are TRBV29-1 and TRBJ2-1, with D unresolved. Germline values: CDR1 SQVTM, CDR2 ANQGSEA. The CDR3 extends over 12 amino acids. The V end was cut by 0 bases, the J end by 11 bases, with 11 bases between. The CDR3 DNA reads TGCAGCGTTGAAGATCTCAACAGCCAGCAGTTCTTC. This codes for CSVEDLNSQQFF.

The chain recombines TRBV5-6 with TRBJ1-1, with D hard to call. CDR1 and CDR2 (germline): SGHDT, YYEEEE. CDR3 length equals 12 residues. V lost 2 bases to trimming and J lost 7 bases, with 9 bases between them. The CDR3 DNA reads TGTGCCAGCAGCTTACTGACGGGTGAAGCTTTCTTT. As protein: CASSLLTGEAFF.

In its sample, this clone was seen once. The rearrangement links TRBV7-6 to TRBJ2-2, with D possibly TRBD1 on 6 matching bases. The V gene lost 5 bases and the J gene lost 4 bases, with 17 bases spanning the gap. CDR1 SGHVS and CDR2 FNYEAQ come from the germline V gene. This CDR3 is built from 16 residues. The CDR3 DNA sequence: TGTGCCAGCAGCCCCCAACAGGGAAGGGGCACCGGGGAGCTGTTTTTT. It translates to CASSPQQGRGTGELFF.

This clone has a handful of counts. The gene calls are TRBV6-1 and TRBJ1-2; the match to TRBD1 covers 9 bases. The CDR3 spans 14 residues. Germline CDR1 is MNHNS and CDR2 is SASEGT. The V and J ends lost 6 bases and 7 bases, in that order; junction bases with no gene match: 9. The CDR3 nucleotides read TGTGCCAGCAGGCGGGGACAGGGAACCTCTGGCTACACCTTC. Amino acids: CASRRGQGTSGYTF.

V and J are TRBV20-1 and TRBJ1-1, with D unresolved. Deletions cut 5 bases from V and 3 bases from J, with 7 bases between. The CDR3 spans 11 residues. Looked up from germline, CDR1 is DFQATT and CDR2 is SNEGSKA (reference sequence). CDR3 region: CSAYRDTEAFF. The CDR3 bases are TGCAGTGCTTACCGGGACACTGAAGCTTTCTTT.

The genes are TRBV11-2 and TRBJ2-1; D not certain. Germline assignment: CDR1 SGHAT and CDR2 FQNNGV. Trimming pared 5 bases from V and 7 bases from J, leaving 6 bases between. The length of the CDR3 is 11 residues. CDR3 residues: CASSPRNEQFF. DNA for the CDR3: TGTGCCAGCAGCCCCCGTAATGAGCAGTTCTTC. Drawing the rest from reference TRBV11-2 and TRBJ2-1, the complete variable domain is EAGVAQSPRYKIIEKRQSVAFWCNPISGHATLYWYQQILGQGPKLLIQFQNNGVVDDSQLPKDRFSAERLKGVDSTLKIQPAKLEDSAVYLCASSPRNEQFFGPGTRLTVL.

V is TRBV4-2 and J is TRBJ2-7; D ambiguous. Trimming took off 0 bases at V and 0 bases at J, with 6 bases between the two ends. Germline CDR1 and CDR2: LGHNA and YNFKEQ. The CDR3 is 14 residues long. The CDR3 nucleotides read TGTGCCAGCAGCCAAGAAACTAACTCCTACGAGCAGTACTTC. It codes for CASSQETNSYEQYF.

This chain joins TRBV9 and TRBJ2-3; D gene uncertain. Trimming removed 0 bases from V and 0 bases from J, with 8 bases in between. This CDR3 is 15 amino acids long. Germline lookup yields CDR1 SGDLS and CDR2 YYNGEE. The CDR3 region has the DNA TGTGCCAGCAGCGTAGCTTTATCTAGCACAGATACGCAGTATTTT. This codes for CASSVALSSTDTQYF.

The rearrangement joins TRBV5-1 to TRBJ2-7; perhaps TRBD2 as D (6 bases). The CDR3 spans 15 residues. Germline V gene data show CDR1 as SGHRS and CDR2 as YFSETQ. Trimming took off 0 bases at V and 4 bases at J, with 14 bases between the two ends. The CDR3 DNA reads as TGCGCCAGCAGCTTGGCCGTAACGGGAGCGTACGAGCAGTACTTC. This codes for CASSLAVTGAYEQYF.

The rearrangement links TRBV18 to TRBJ2-3; tentative D call: TRBD1 (5 bases). The CDR3 has 14 amino acids. Germline CDR1 KGHSH, CDR2 LQKENI. V was trimmed by 6 bases and J by 0 bases, leaving 10 bases between them. The CDR3: CASSQGLSTDTQYF. CDR3 bases: TGTGCCAGCTCGCAGGGATTAAGCACAGATACGCAGTATTTT.

CDR3 sequence (DNA): TGCGCCAGCAGCTTGGGACAGGGAAGCACAGATACGCAGTATTTT. This encodes CASSLGQGSTDTQYF. The chain couples TRBV5-1 to TRBJ2-3; 7 bases align to TRBD1. Per germline, CDR1 SGHRS and CDR2 YFSETQ. Germline trimming cut 0 bases from V and 0 bases from J; bases unmatched to any gene: 1. The CDR3 length is 15 residues.

This clone came up once. The genes are TRBV5-4 and TRBJ2-7; 9 bases align to TRBD2. J gave up 6 bases and V 0 bases, and 4 bases lay outside the gene matches. Germline V gene data show CDR1 as SGHNT and CDR2 as YYREEE (reference sequence). The CDR3 contains 14 residues. Here the CDR3 reads CASSLVAGAVEQYF. The CDR3, as DNA: TGTGCCAGCAGCTTGGTAGCGGGAGCTGTCGAGCAGTACTTC.

The sample holds one count of this clone. The V gene is TRBV7-2, the J gene TRBJ2-1, with TRBD2 identical over 13 bases. Trimming removed 5 bases from V and 8 bases from J; junction bases left unmatched: 6. The V gene's germline CDR1 is SGHTA and CDR2 FQGNSA. The CDR3 covers 15 residues. The CDR3 region is CASSPTSGGAYEQFF. The CDR3 DNA follows: TGTGCCAGCAGCCCAACTAGCGGGGGGGCGTATGAGCAGTTCTTC.

The CDR3 sequence is CASSPQQGTGTNEKLFF. CDR3 coding DNA: TGTGCCAGTAGTCCGCAACAGGGAACTGGAACTAATGAAAAACTGTTTTTT. The J gene is TRBJ1-4, the V gene TRBV19; D may be TRBD1 (6 bases). V shed 5 bases and J shed 1 base, with 17 bases lying between them. The length of the CDR3 is 17 residues. From germline, CDR1 is LNHDA and CDR2 SQIVND (reference sequence).

This chain uses TRBV11-2 with TRBJ2-4; possibly TRBD2 for D (5 bases). V gave up 4 bases and J gave up 2 bases, with 18 bases separating them. The germline V gene encodes CDR1 SGHAT and CDR2 FQNNGV. The CDR3 covers 17 residues. The CDR3 spells CASSSFLARKSKNIQYF. The CDR3 DNA reads as TGTGCCAGCAGCTCCTTCTTAGCGCGAAAGTCCAAAAACATTCAGTACTTC.